The 24 T cell receptor beta chains below come from one sample, sequenced in a study of CXCR3-negative and CXCR3-positive naive CD8 T cells. Libraries of TRB cDNA were made by 5' RACE and carried UMIs. One entry per CDR3 protein, without DNA, is what TCRdb gives after re-calling the 5' RACE reads. Its listing shows tens of thousands of distinct CDR3 sequences. The specimen sequenced was naive CXCR3- CD8+ T cells from blood. This sample's subset: CD45RO-CCR7+CD27+CD95- naive CD8+ T cells lacking CXCR3 (TNR3-). These receptors were obtained from a human donor in good health. Some clones in this sample may be carry-over from other donors' samples.

The chain has TRBV27 and TRBJ1-4; absent DNA, TCRdb's TRBD1 call cannot be checked. Germline lookup yields CDR1 MNHEY and CDR2 SMNVEV (reference sequence). The CDR3 consists of 16 residues. CDR3: CASSLSPTGVNEKLFF.

The chain combines TRBV29-1 with TRBJ2-2; TCRdb's D call, TRBD1, is unchecked because there is no DNA. CDR3 length: 13 residues. The germline V gene has CDR1 SQVTM and CDR2 ANQGSEA. The chain's CDR3 is CSVYGTNTRELFF.

The chain carries TRBV4-2 and TRBJ2-1. Germline CDR1 reads LGHNA; CDR2 reads YNFKEQ. The CDR3 extends over 13 amino acids. CDR3 protein: CASSQDFSGEQFF.

This chain joins TRBV20-1 and TRBJ1-1. Germline V gene data show CDR1 as DFQATT and CDR2 as SNEGSKA (reference sequence). CDR3 length: 12 amino acids. The CDR3 sequence: CSARNSRVSAFF.

The chain employs TRBV29-1 and TRBJ2-7. The CDR3 runs to 11 residues. Germline CDR1 SQVTM, CDR2 ANQGSEA. CDR3 residues: CSVVAAYEQYF.

The J gene is TRBJ2-7, the V gene TRBV3-1; TCRdb's D gene call, TRBD1, goes unchecked for lack of DNA. The CDR3 covers 14 residues. Germline V CDR1 and CDR2: LGHDT, YNNKEL (reference sequence). The CDR3 is CASSQSGHQYEQYF.

The chain employs TRBV5-6 and TRBJ2-1; without DNA, the TCRdb call of TRBD1 cannot be checked. Germline V lookup: CDR1 SGHDT, CDR2 YYEEEE. The CDR3 runs to 16 residues. The CDR3 protein is CASSWTAGASYNEQFF.

V is TRBV5-6 and J is TRBJ1-1. Germline V gene data show CDR1 as SGHDT and CDR2 as YYEEEE. The CDR3 has 15 amino acids. The CDR3 loop reads CASSLNGLGSTEAFF.

The chain joins TRBV20-1 to TRBJ2-3; the D gene TCRdb calls, TRBD2, cannot be checked with no DNA. From germline, CDR1 is DFQATT and CDR2 SNEGSKA (reference sequence). The CDR3 runs to 15 residues. The CDR3 loop is CSAWLLAGDTDTQYF.

V is TRBV5-1 and J is TRBJ1-1; TCRdb calls TRBD1, which cannot be checked without DNA. Germline V gene lookup returns CDR1 SGHRS and CDR2 YFSETQ. The CDR3 loop spans 16 amino acids. The CDR3 loop reads CASSLDFRQLNTEAFF.

This chain connects TRBV29-1 to TRBJ2-7; the TCRdb call, TRBD1, lacks DNA for checking. The CDR3 loop spans 14 amino acids. The germline V gene encodes CDR1 SQVTM and CDR2 ANQGSEA. CDR3 sequence: CSVGGGQSFYEQYF.

The CDR3 loop is CAISESLGARGTEAFF. V usage is TRBV10-3 and J usage is TRBJ1-1; there is no DNA to check the TCRdb D call of TRBD1. CDR1 is ENHRY and CDR2 is SYGVKD in the germline V gene. CDR3 length: 16 amino acids.

The CDR3: CASSLALAGEETQYF. The chain couples TRBV5-6 to TRBJ2-5; TCRdb's D call, TRBD2, is unchecked because there is no DNA. This CDR3 is 15 amino acids long. Germline V gene lookup returns CDR1 SGHDT and CDR2 YYEEEE.

The rearrangement links TRBV15 to TRBJ1-3. This CDR3 region has 17 residues. CDR1 LNHNV and CDR2 YYDKDF come from the germline V gene (reference sequence). CDR3 loop: CATSVTDPLSSGNTIYF.

The chain recombines TRBV27 with TRBJ1-5; there is no DNA to check the TCRdb D call of TRBD1. Germline-derived CDR1 and CDR2 are MNHEY and SMNVEV (reference sequence). The CDR3 runs 14 residues. The CDR3 reads CASSITGGNQPQHF.

The chain has TRBV15 and TRBJ2-3; TCRdb designates TRBD2, a call that cannot be tested without DNA. The CDR3 runs to 16 residues. CDR1 is LNHNV, CDR2 YYDKDF, per germline (reference sequence). This CDR3 is CATSRVLQRAPDTQYF. Together with reference TRBV15 and TRBJ2-3, the CDR3 gives the full variable domain: DAMVIQNPRYQVTQFGKPVTLSCSQTLNHNVMYWYQQKSSQAPKLLFHYYDKDFNNEADTPDNFQSRRPNTSFCFLDIRSPGLGDTAMYLCATSRVLQRAPDTQYFGPGTRLTVL.

V is TRBV4-2 and J is TRBJ2-1; TCRdb picks TRBD1, but there is no DNA to check that call. CDR1 is LGHNA and CDR2 is YNFKEQ in the germline V gene. This CDR3 region has 14 residues. The CDR3 reads CASTGPGENNEQFF.

The gene calls are TRBV29-1 and TRBJ2-3; TCRdb selects TRBD1, and the lack of DNA leaves this call unchecked. CDR1 and CDR2 from the germline V gene are SQVTM and ANQGSEA. The CDR3 has 11 residues. The CDR3 reads CSAPIADTQYF.

The rearrangement joins TRBV7-6 to TRBJ2-7; TCRdb proposes TRBD2, but this gene call is untestable without DNA. The V gene's germline CDR1 is SGHVS and CDR2 FNYEAQ. The CDR3 runs 16 residues. CDR3 sequence reads: CASSLVASGGTYEQYF.

This chain joins TRBV20-1 and TRBJ2-1; the TCRdb D gene call, TRBD1, has no DNA to confirm it. The length of the CDR3 is 18 residues. The germline V gene encodes CDR1 DFQATT and CDR2 SNEGSKA (reference sequence). The CDR3 loop is CSAIPAVTEPLRYNEQFF.

V gene TRBV7-3 combines with J gene TRBJ2-3; without DNA, the TCRdb call of TRBD2 cannot be checked. This CDR3 has 16 amino acids. The germline gives CDR1 SGHTA, CDR2 FQGTGA. The CDR3 loop is CASSPRLAAGTDTQYF. Variable domain in full (rest from reference TRBV7-3 and TRBJ2-3): GAGVSQTPSNKVTEKGKYVELRCDPISGHTALYWYRQSLGQGPEFLIYFQGTGAADDSGLPNDRFFAVRPEGSVSTLKIQRTERGDSAVYLCASSPRLAAGTDTQYFGPGTRLTVL.

V is TRBV7-9 and J is TRBJ2-7; TCRdb picks TRBD2, but there is no DNA to check that call. The CDR3 totals 14 residues. Germline V gene lookup returns CDR1 SEHNR and CDR2 FQNEAQ (reference sequence). The CDR3 here is CASTDLGPPYEQYF.

The CDR3 loop is CASSFTDMGEKLFF. The chain has TRBV12-3 or TRBV12-4 and TRBJ1-4. This CDR3 contains 14 residues.

This chain uses TRBV5-1 with TRBJ2-7; TCRdb names TRBD1, which stays unverified in the absence of DNA. This CDR3 spans 12 amino acids. Germline V gives CDR1 SGHRS, CDR2 YFSETQ. Here the CDR3 reads CASSPHGMEQYF.